This T cell receptor (beta chain) emerged from a study of Ad26.COV2.S vaccination and SARS-CoV-2 variants. Treatment: approximately 18 received Ad26.COV2.S at low or high dose, single or two shots; about 5 received placebo; per-sample allocation not given. Following the first vaccine or placebo injection, samples were taken on day 63. The donor was a Boston adult aged 18-55 years. The repertoire was sequenced with immunoSEQ multiplex PCR; TCRdb's copy has only in-frame clones and lacks some. The repertoire includes roughly 350,000 clones, 86% of them detected once, and around 10% sits in the top ten. This CDR3 is 14 amino acids long. V was trimmed by 0 bases and J by 8 bases, leaving 14 bases between them. CDR1 is SGDLS and CDR2 is YYNGEE in the germline V gene.

The sequence came from a person aged 18 to 65 who received the Ad26.COV2.S COVID-19 vaccine or a placebo. The chain joins TRBV9 to TRBJ1-2; TRBD1 is a possible D gene (5 bases). Material: peripheral blood, obtained in a trial of Ad26.COV2.S vaccine versus placebo. The CDR3 DNA is TGTGCCAGCAGCGTAGCTTCCCCGGGGGACGGCTACACCTTC. It translates to CASSVASPGDGYTF.